This TCR beta chain was sequenced for a study of T-cell reconstitution after alpha-beta-depleted transplantation in children. As it was prepared, the TCRbeta library received unique molecular identifiers. From the PCR reads, TCRdb called clonotypes with MiXCR, one entry per CDR3 protein. Seen here are more than 450,000 distinct CDR3 sequences, approximately 20% observed once, and the top ten hold about 3.1%. Germline assignment: CDR1 SEHNR and CDR2 FQNEAQ (reference sequence). V was cut by 4 bases and J by 5 bases, with 22 bases left in between. CDR3 length: 17 amino acids. This clonotype was observed a few times.

The clonotype originates from a human donor who donated a stem cell graft to a child with acute lymphoblastic leukemia. V gene TRBV7-9 combines with J gene TRBJ2-3; D could derive from TRBD1 or TRBD2 (5 bases each). The specimen was PBMCs from the stem cell graft donor, collected from the stem cell graft. CDR3 DNA sequence: TGTGCCAGCAGCTGGGGGTTTCTGGGACCTATGCAAGATACGCAGTATTTT. It specifies CASSWGFLGPMQDTQYF.